These 9 T cell receptor beta chains were all obtained from the same sample, sequenced in a study of shared clonotypes between healthy human individuals (dated by TCRdb to the early 2020s). The library came from the immunoSEQ multiplex PCR assay. Here the immuneACCESS table is served through TCRdb, limited to in-frame sequences with V and J called. Missing clones are a known gap in these copies; in checked studies unresolved V genes cover under half, and the rest lacks a known reason. The sample profile shows more than 2 million clones; about 95% of them were found once. Of the sample, more than 0.1% is held by the ten largest clones. The sequencing sample was made of naive CD4+ T cells sorted from blood. The sample's cell subset or site, from its label and the paper: CD45RA+ positively selected. The origin of the receptors is a man aged 18 to 30 in good health.

The chain carries TRBV28 and TRBJ1-2; D call uncertain. The germline gives CDR1 MDHEN, CDR2 SYDVKM. V shed 6 bases and J shed 0 bases, with 14 bases lying between them. CDR3 length: 15 amino acids. CDR3 sequence (DNA): TGTGCCAGCAGCCCCTCCGTAAAGCCTAACTATGGCTACACCTTC. This sequence encodes CASSPSVKPNYGYTF.

The rearrangement uses TRBV28 and TRBJ2-7, with D perhaps matching TRBD2 (5 bases). This CDR3 region has 15 residues. CDR1 is MDHEN, CDR2 SYDVKM, per germline. V was clipped by 6 bases and J by 3 bases, with 18 bases between them. DNA of the CDR3: TGTGCCAGCAGGATGACCGAGGGTATTGGCTACGAGCAGTACTTC. It codes for CASRMTEGIGYEQYF.

This clone was counted once. The rearrangement uses TRBV6-5 and TRBJ1-2; a weak D match, TRBD1 (6 bases). The germline CDR1 and CDR2 sequences are MNHEY and SVGAGI. The V and J ends lost 6 bases and 2 bases respectively, with 13 bases between them. The CDR3 loop spans 14 amino acids. CDR3: CASSLDRFNYGYTF. The CDR3 DNA follows: TGTGCCAGCAGCCTTGACAGGTTCAACTATGGCTACACCTTC.

This chain connects TRBV12-5 to TRBJ2-1; D is tentatively TRBD1 or TRBD2 (5 bases each). The CDR3 is made up of 16 amino acids. The V end lost 2 bases, the J end lost 5 bases, and 16 bases lay between the germline ends. Germline assignment: CDR1 LGHNT and CDR2 FRNRAP. The DNA of the CDR3 is TGTGCTAGTGGTTTGCCCGCCGGGGCGGTGAACAATGAGCAGTTCTTC. This translates into CASGLPAGAVNNEQFF.

V gene TRBV5-1 combines with J gene TRBJ1-6, with 7 bases matching TRBD1. The CDR3 length is 14 residues. J lost 0 bases, V lost 6 bases, and 0 bases had no gene match. CDR1 is SGHRS and CDR2 is YFSETQ in the germline V gene. The CDR3 region has the DNA TGCGCCAGCAAGGGGGCCTCCTATAATTCACCCCTCCACTTT. This gives the protein CASKGASYNSPLHF.

The rearrangement uses TRBV25-1 and TRBJ2-7, with a weak D call TRBD1 (6 bases). In germline, CDR1 is MGHDK, CDR2 SYGVNS. The CDR3 has 15 residues. Trimming removed 5 bases at V and 3 bases at J, with 17 bases between. The CDR3 protein is CASSSNRVPGYEQYF. CDR3 bases: TGTGCCAGCAGTTCCAACAGGGTACCGGGCTACGAGCAGTACTTC.

The chain uses TRBV4-1 and TRBJ1-1; D remains ambiguous. With 0 bases removed from V and 0 bases from J, the gap between germline ends came to 8 bases. Germline CDR1 MGHRA, CDR2 YSYEKL. The CDR3 is 15 residues long. The CDR3 nucleotides read TGCGCCAGCAGCCAAGAACCGGGGTTGAACACTGAAGCTTTCTTT. Amino acids: CASSQEPGLNTEAFF.

This clone was recorded once. This chain connects TRBV5-6 to TRBJ2-7; 7 bases are shared with TRBD2. J gave up 4 bases and V 3 bases, and 10 bases lay outside the gene matches. The CDR3 totals 15 residues. Germline V gene sequence: CDR1 SGHDT, CDR2 YYEEEE. This CDR3 is CASSSPSGLRYEQYF. The CDR3 DNA reads TGTGCCAGCAGCTCGCCCTCGGGACTAAGGTACGAGCAGTACTTC. The complete variable domain, with remaining parts taken from reference TRBV5-6 and TRBJ2-7, reads DAGVTQSPTHLIKTRGQQVTLRCSPKSGHDTVSWYQQALGQGPQFIFQYYEEEERQRGNFPDRFSGHQFPNYSSELNVNALLLGDSALYLCASSSPSGLRYEQYFGPGTRLTVT.

This clone has just one count. The CDR3 region has the DNA TGCGCCAGCAGCCATTTGGGGGGGAGTGATAAAACATTCACAGATACGCAGTATTTT. This codes for CASSHLGGSDKTFTDTQYF. J is TRBJ2-3 and V is TRBV4-1, with 7 nucleotides matching TRBD2. V lost 3 bases, J lost 2 bases, and 17 bases stayed unmatched. CDR1 is MGHRA and CDR2 is YSYEKL in the germline V gene. This CDR3 spans 19 amino acids.